These 30 T cell receptor beta chains were all obtained from the same sample, sequenced in a study of T cells in Graves' hyperthyroidism and ophthalmopathy (dated by TCRdb to about 2019). The library was obtained by multiplex PCR. Sequencer: Illumina HiSeq 2000. TCR beta CDR3 regions were amplified from RNA transcripts. For the first round of RT-PCR on the TCR CDR3, the HTBI primer set was used together with the Qiagen OneStep RT-PCR kit. TCRdb reprocessing: public reads trimmed at Q25 with fastp, clones called with MiXCR, in-frame beta chains kept. A single entry per CDR3 protein holds the most common genes and DNA from its merged rows. A total of 400,000 to 550,000 distinct CDR3 sequences appear in this sample, around 14% of them only once. The ten biggest clones cover over 15% of the sample. The specimen sequenced was blood. These TCRs come from a woman aged 18-29 years with Graves' hyperthyroidism.

This clonotype occurred a few times. The chain combines TRBV6-1 with TRBJ2-5, with 13 nucleotides matching TRBD2. The V gene end was trimmed by 5 bases and the J gene end by 7 bases; junction bases not matched to a gene: 10. This CDR3 is 16 amino acids long. Germline CDR1 MNHNS, CDR2 SASEGT. The CDR3 sequence is CASSPIGLAGEGTQYF. CDR3 nucleotide sequence: TGTGCCAGCAGTCCCATTGGACTAGCGGGGGAAGGGACCCAGTACTTC.

This sequence joins TRBV9 and TRBJ1-2; TRBD1 aligns across 7 bases. Per the germline V gene, CDR1 is SGDLS and CDR2 is YYNGEE. CDR3 size: 16 residues. With 1 base clipped from V and 4 bases from J, the junction kept 10 bases outside the gene matches. For the CDR3, the DNA is TGTGCCAGCAGCGTACAGCCAGGGGGAGTTTTCTATGGCTACACCTTC. Its protein product is CASSVQPGGVFYGYTF.

This clonotype was seen at least ten times. This chain uses TRBV12-3 or TRBV12-4 with TRBJ2-1; 8 positions agree with TRBD2. J was trimmed by 6 bases and V by 4 bases; bases with no gene match: 11. The CDR3 is 16 residues long. DNA of the CDR3: TGTGCCAGCAGTTGGGAATTCAGCGGGAGCGGCAATGAGCAGTTCTTC. It specifies CASSWEFSGSGNEQFF.

The gene calls are TRBV20-1 and TRBJ2-7, with 13 bases matching TRBD2. This CDR3 is 18 amino acids long. The trim removed 3 bases at V and 2 bases at J, leaving 13 bases unmatched. Germline values: CDR1 DFQATT, CDR2 SNEGSKA (reference sequence). The CDR3 protein is CSASTSGRASIRPYEQYF. As DNA, the CDR3 is TGCAGTGCTAGTACTAGCGGGAGGGCCTCGATCAGACCCTACGAGCAGTACTTC.

This clonotype was detected many times. This chain connects TRBV14 to TRBJ1-1, with 10 bases aligning to TRBD1. Losses at the gene ends were 0 bases for V and 6 bases for J; bases not matched to a gene: 19. CDR1 SGHDN and CDR2 FVKESK come from the germline V gene. The CDR3 spans 20 residues. CDR3 nucleotides: TGTGCCAGCAGCCAAGATCTCGTTAGGGGACAGGGGATACGGGGCGCTGAAGCTTTCTTT. Encoded protein: CASSQDLVRGQGIRGAEAFF.

This clonotype has ten or more counts. The chain links TRBV30 to TRBJ2-3; possibly TRBD1 for D (6 bases). Germline V gene sequence: CDR1 GTSNPN, CDR2 SVGIG (reference sequence). The V end lost 2 bases, the J end lost 2 bases, and 8 bases lay between the germline ends. CDR3 length: 13 amino acids. The DNA for the CDR3 is TGTGCCTGGAGTCCGGGACACACAGATACGCAGTATTTT. It is translated as CAWSPGHTDTQYF.

This clonotype was seen at least ten times. The chain couples TRBV29-1 to TRBJ1-2; D uncertain. Trimming removed 5 bases from V and 5 bases from J, with 18 bases in between. CDR3 length: 14 residues. The V gene's germline CDR1 is SQVTM and CDR2 ANQGSEA. The CDR3 loop reads CSVSHRLYLYGYTF. In nucleotides, the CDR3 is TGCAGCGTTTCCCACAGACTGTATTTGTATGGCTACACCTTC.

V and J are TRBV10-3 and TRBJ2-2; 10 bases map to TRBD1. The trim removed 3 bases at V and 1 base at J, leaving 5 bases unmatched. Germline loops: CDR1 ENHRY, CDR2 SYGVKD. The CDR3 is 17 residues long. The CDR3 coding sequence is TGTGCCATCAGTGACCCGACAGGGGGCAAGAACACCGGGGAGCTGTTTTTT. Its translation: CAISDPTGGKNTGELFF.

This clonotype showed up just a few times. This chain links TRBV7-9 with TRBJ2-1, with D maybe TRBD2 (5 bases). In germline, CDR1 is SEHNR, CDR2 FQNEAQ (reference sequence). CDR3 length: 14 amino acids. The germline V and J ends were trimmed by 3 bases and 8 bases, with 14 bases remaining between them. CDR3 protein: CASSFPGELDEQFF. CDR3 bases: TGTGCCAGCAGCTTTCCTGGGGAGTTGGATGAGCAGTTCTTC. Full variable domain (missing parts from reference TRBV7-9 and TRBJ2-1): DTGVSQNPRHKITKRGQNVTFRCDPISEHNRLYWYRQTLGQGPEFLTYFQNEAQLEKSRLLSDRFSAERPKGSFSTLEIQRTEQGDSAMYLCASSFPGELDEQFFGPGTRLTVL.

The sample holds many counts of this clonotype. This sequence joins TRBV11-2 and TRBJ1-5, with a weak D call TRBD1 (6 bases). Germline-derived CDR1 and CDR2 are SGHAT and FQNNGV. The CDR3 covers 15 residues. V lost 3 bases, J lost 3 bases, and 12 bases lay in between. The CDR3 DNA follows: TGTGCCAGCAGCTTGGCCGGGACAACCAATCAGCCCCAGCATTTT. Protein sequence: CASSLAGTTNQPQHF.

This clonotype was seen ten or more times. The V and J genes are TRBV2 and TRBJ1-1; D is uncertain. From germline, CDR1 is SNHLY and CDR2 FYNNEI. Trimming removed 8 bases at V and 0 bases at J, with 16 bases between. The CDR3 has 15 residues. This chain's CDR3 is CASSEVSFMNTEAFF. The DNA for the CDR3 is TGTGCCAGCTCGGAGGTTAGCTTCATGAACACTGAAGCTTTCTTT.

The rearrangement joins TRBV5-1 to TRBJ1-4; no clear D gene. Trimming took 4 bases from V and 0 from J, leaving 10 bases between them. CDR3 size: 15 residues. The V gene's germline CDR1 is SGHRS and CDR2 YFSETQ. CDR3 protein: CASSPRRSTNEKLFF. The CDR3 DNA is TGCGCCAGCAGCCCCCGAAGGTCAACTAATGAAAAACTGTTTTTT.

This clonotype was seen more than once but under ten times. The chain combines TRBV7-6 with TRBJ2-1; TRBD1 might be the D (6 bases). There are 13 residues in the CDR3. Trimming left V 4 bases short and J 13 bases short, with 17 bases between. CDR1 and CDR2 from the germline V gene are SGHVS and FNYEAQ. The CDR3 loop is CASSSNPGTIQFF. The CDR3 DNA follows: TGTGCCAGCAGCTCTAATCCCGGGACAATCCAGTTCTTC.

The chain recombines TRBV4-1 with TRBJ1-2; weak D call: TRBD1 (6 bases). CDR3 length: 15 residues. V lost 3 bases, J lost 2 bases, and 13 bases lay in between. CDR1 is MGHRA and CDR2 is YSYEKL in the germline V gene. CDR3 protein: CASSQAGHTNYGYTF. The CDR3 nucleotides read TGCGCCAGCAGCCAGGCGGGACACACGAACTATGGCTACACCTTC.

This clonotype was seen ten or more times. The V gene is TRBV25-1, the J gene TRBJ2-7, with D perhaps TRBD2 (5 bases). This CDR3 contains 15 residues. The V and J ends lost 1 base and 5 bases respectively, with 15 bases between them. In germline, CDR1 is MGHDK, CDR2 SYGVNS. CDR3 DNA: TGTGCCAGCAGTGAATTGGCTAGCTTTCCCGACGAGCAGTACTTC. It encodes CASSELASFPDEQYF.

This clonotype was picked up a small number of times. V is TRBV19 and J is TRBJ2-1; D is possibly TRBD2 (6 bases). Germline V lookup: CDR1 LNHDA, CDR2 SQIVND (reference sequence). The V end lost 6 bases, the J end lost 2 bases, and 11 bases lay between the germline ends. This CDR3 region has 14 residues. CDR3 in DNA: TGTGCCAGTAGACGGGGGAACGCCTACAATGAGCAGTTCTTC. Its translation is CASRRGNAYNEQFF.

Comment on this clonotype: One junction end does not reproduce the germline sequence, and a read error may be involved. The chain is built from TRBV18 and TRBJ1-2; D not resolved. The CDR3 is 11 amino acids. The germline V gene has CDR1 KGHSH and CDR2 LQKENI. The CDR3 DNA is TGTGCCAGCTCACAAGATTCGGGCTTAGCCTTC. It encodes CASSQDSGLAF.

This clonotype showed up many times. The rearrangement links TRBV11-2 to TRBJ2-2, with no clear D. CDR3 size: 15 residues. V was cut by 5 bases and J by 0 bases, with 10 bases left in between. Per germline, CDR1 SGHAT and CDR2 FQNNGV. This CDR3 reads CASSPSPANTGELFF. The CDR3 DNA sequence: TGTGCCAGCAGCCCCTCGCCGGCGAACACCGGGGAGCTGTTTTTT.

Ten or more counts support this clonotype. The chain is built from TRBV20-1 and TRBJ2-5, with a possible D match to TRBD1 (5 bases). CDR1 and CDR2 (germline): DFQATT, SNEGSKA (reference sequence). This CDR3 comprises 12 residues. V dropped 6 bases and J dropped 0 bases, with 8 bases sitting between them. The CDR3 nucleotides read TGCAGTGCGAGACAGAACCAAGAGACCCAGTACTTC. Its protein product is CSARQNQETQYF.

This clonotype was picked up a small number of times. The chain carries TRBV24-1 and TRBJ2-2; 8 bases agree with TRBD1. Germline CDR1 KGHDR, CDR2 SFDVKD. The J segment lost 8 bases and the V segment lost 7 bases, leaving 14 bases of the junction unmatched. The CDR3 length is 16 residues. For the CDR3, the DNA is TGTGCCACCAGGGACATGATGCAGGGGACAGGTGGGGAGCTGTTTTTT. Amino acids: CATRDMMQGTGGELFF.

This clonotype was recorded a few times. The V gene is TRBV14, the J gene TRBJ2-1, with TRBD2 identical over 15 bases. Germline V gives CDR1 SGHDN, CDR2 FVKESK. CDR3 length: 17 residues. Trimming at V came to 1 base and at J to 7 bases, leaving 5 bases not matched to a gene. The CDR3 DNA reads TGTGCCAGCAGCCAAGTACGCGGACTAGCGGGAGGGAATGAGCAGTTCTTC. Its translation is CASSQVRGLAGGNEQFF.

This clonotype was counted many times. The chain is built from TRBV29-1 and TRBJ1-1; 11 bases match TRBD1. Germline CDR1 reads SQVTM; CDR2 reads ANQGSEA. J gave up 2 bases and V 7 bases, and 3 bases lay outside the gene matches. The CDR3 length is 13 residues. The CDR3 coding sequence is TGCAGCGCCAGGACAGGGGGCAACACTGAAGCTTTCTTT. Protein product: CSARTGGNTEAFF.

On this clonotype: A much more abundant neighbour one base away suggests this may be a read error. The chain has TRBV2 and TRBJ2-3, with TRBD1 identical over 10 bases. Germline CDR1 is SNHLY and CDR2 is FYNNEI. This CDR3 has 15 amino acids. The CDR3 spells CASSSGTGVTDMQYF. For the CDR3, the DNA is TGTGCCAGCAGTTCCGGGACAGGGGTCACAGATATGCAGTATTTT.

Of note for this clonotype: At one boundary the junction diverges from the germline segment, which might be a read error. The chain carries TRBV7-9 and TRBJ1-1; TRBD1 is a possible D gene (5 bases). This CDR3 has 16 residues. Looked up from germline, CDR1 is SEHNR and CDR2 is FQNEAQ (reference sequence). CDR3 sequence: CASRPQGGRKNTKAFF. The CDR3 bases are TGTGCCAGCAGACCCCAGGGCGGACGGAAGAACACTAAAGCTTTCTTT.

This clonotype was observed many times. The gene calls are TRBV19 and TRBJ2-7; perhaps TRBD1 as D (5 bases). Germline loops: CDR1 LNHDA, CDR2 SQIVND (reference sequence). Between the trimmed V and J ends, which lost 3 bases and 7 bases, there was a span of 16 bases. This CDR3 spans 14 amino acids. The CDR3 is CASSMTESQGEQYV. The CDR3 nucleotides read TGTGCCAGTAGTATGACGGAGTCTCAGGGTGAGCAGTACGTC.

In this sample, this clonotype turned up once. J is TRBJ2-7 and V is TRBV9; tentative D call: TRBD2 (6 bases). In germline, CDR1 is SGDLS, CDR2 YYNGEE. Trimming cost V 0 bases and J 1 base, with 11 bases left between them. CDR3 length: 15 amino acids. CDR3 DNA: TGTGCCAGCAGCGTAGGAGGGGACTTGTCCTACGAGCAGTACTTC. Protein sequence: CASSVGGDLSYEQYF.

V usage is TRBV6-1 and J usage is TRBJ2-7; TRBD2 is a possible D gene (6 bases). The CDR3 runs 12 residues. Trimming stripped 5 bases from V and 4 bases from J, with 9 bases between. CDR1 is MNHNS and CDR2 is SASEGT in the germline V gene. Here the CDR3 reads CASSPGLYEQYV. In DNA form, the CDR3 reads TGTGCCAGCAGTCCGGGACTTTACGAGCAGTACGTC.

The sample holds many counts of this clonotype. The chain employs TRBV3-1 and TRBJ1-1; possibly TRBD1 for D (5 bases). Germline assignment: CDR1 LGHDT and CDR2 YNNKEL (reference sequence). The CDR3 length is 15 residues. V lost 3 bases, J lost 6 bases, and 17 bases lay in between. The CDR3 loop reads CASSQGAGGVPEAFF. CDR3 coding DNA: TGTGCCAGCAGCCAGGGAGCTGGGGGAGTTCCTGAAGCTTTCTTT.

This clonotype occurred many times. The V call is TRBV5-1, the J call TRBJ2-7; D might be TRBD2 (5 bases). Germline V gene data show CDR1 as SGHRS and CDR2 as YFSETQ. The CDR3 covers 15 residues. Trimming removed 4 bases from V and 1 base from J, with 15 bases in between. This chain's CDR3 is CASSPGEGGSYEQYV. DNA of the CDR3: TGCGCCAGCAGCCCCGGGGAAGGCGGTTCCTACGAGCAGTACGTC.

This rearrangement joins TRBV5-1 to TRBJ2-3; 10 bases match TRBD1. The J segment lost 3 bases and the V segment lost 5 bases, leaving 9 bases of the junction unmatched. CDR3 length: 16 amino acids. Germline CDR1 and CDR2: SGHRS and YFSETQ. DNA of the CDR3: TGCGCCAGCAGTCCCACGACAGGGGGCGCGACAGATACGCAGTATTTT. This translates into CASSPTTGGATDTQYF.